Listed below are T cell receptor beta chains from one sample, sequenced in a study of T cell changes during pregnancy in multiple sclerosis. The method was immunoSEQ multiplex PCR; TCRdb's version includes in-frame clones alone and lacks a portion of them. The sample holds 90,000 to 130,000 clones, 92% seen once. The source material was peripheral blood, sampled in the third trimester of pregnancy. These receptors were taken from a female donor with multiple sclerosis, enrolled in a pregnancy study. Both conserved end residues are part of each CDR3. Each record gives: clone size, V gene, J gene, D gene, CDR3 DNA, CDR3 protein. The D gene is left open where the match is weak. Rows give clone size only sometimes, using once, few, many, or a class for an expanded clone.

.	TRBV2	TRBJ2-6	.	TGTGCCAGCAGTGATCACGGTGCCTCTGGGGCCAACGTCCTGACTTTC	CASSDHGASGANVLTF
few	TRBV10-1	TRBJ2-7	TRBD2	TGCGCCAGCAGTGGGGGGACTAGCGGGAGCACCGAGCAGTACTTC	CASSGGTSGSTEQYF
.	TRBV28	TRBJ2-7	.	TGTGCCAGCAGTTTCGGCAGGGCCTACGAGCAGTACTTC	CASSFGRAYEQYF
.	TRBV27	TRBJ2-7	TRBD1	TGTGCCAGCAGTTTACTGAAGACAGGGGGGCCCTTGGGCGAGCAGTACTTC	CASSLLKTGGPLGEQYF
.	TRBV19	TRBJ2-7	.	TGTGCCAGTAGTTCCCTCTACGAGCAGTACTTC	CASSSLYEQYF
.	TRBV2	TRBJ1-2	.	TGTGCCAGCAGTGAAGTCCCTTATGGCTACACCTTC	CASSEVPYGYTF
.	TRBV30	TRBJ1-5	TRBD1	TGTGCCTGGAGTCCGGGACAGGGGCTAACTTATAGCAATCAGCCCCAGCATTTT	CAWSPGQGLTYSNQPQHF
.	TRBV20-1	TRBJ2-7	.	TGCAGTGCTAGCGACAACTACGAGCAGTACTTC	CSASDNYEQYF
.	TRBV5-4	TRBJ2-3	TRBD1	TGTGCCAGCAGCCGGGACAGGGGGACAGATACGCAGTATTTT	CASSRDRGTDTQYF
.	TRBV4-1	TRBJ2-3	.	TGCGCCAGCAGCCCCTCTCCGAGGAAGGATACGCAGTATTTT	CASSPSPRKDTQYF
.	TRBV6-1	TRBJ2-5	.	TGTGCCAGCACCGGGCCCCGCGGGCAAGAGACCCAGTACTTC	CASTGPRGQETQYF
.	TRBV9	TRBJ2-7	TRBD2	TGTGCCAGCAGCGCCAAGACTAGCGGGATCTACGAGCAGTACTTC	CASSAKTSGIYEQYF
.	TRBV6-6	TRBJ2-7	.	TGTGCCAGCAGAACTACGACAGAGGGGACAAGCCACGAGCAGTACTTC	CASRTTTEGTSHEQYF
.	TRBV19	TRBJ1-1	.	TGTGCCAGTAGTAGGACAGTTATGAACACTGAAGCTTTCTTT	CASSRTVMNTEAFF
.	TRBV5-1	TRBJ1-5	.	TGCGCCAGCAGCTTAAGAGGGTATGAGCCCCAGCATTTT	CASSLRGYEPQHF
.	TRBV5-1	TRBJ2-3	TRBD1	TGCGCCAGCAGCCCCTTACAGGGGGCCGTCGCAGATACGCAGTATTTT	CASSPLQGAVADTQYF
.	TRBV7-3	TRBJ2-2	.	TGTGCCAGCAGCCCCACCTCTGGGCTAGCTAGCGGGGAGCTGTTTTTT	CASSPTSGLASGELFF
.	TRBV5-6	TRBJ2-7	.	TGTGCCAGCAGCTTCAGAGGGGGCTCCTACGAGCAGTACTTC	CASSFRGGSYEQYF
.	TRBV9	TRBJ2-1	TRBD2	TGTGCCAGCAGCGCGACTAGCGGGAGGAATGAGCAGTTCTTC	CASSATSGRNEQFF
.	TRBV2	TRBJ2-1	.	TGTGCCAGCAGTGAAGCGCCAGGAGGAACACAGTTCTTC	CASSEAPGGTQFF
.	TRBV7-6	TRBJ2-1	TRBD2	TGTGCCAGCAGCTTAGTGGGAGACGGGAGGGCCCCCAATGAGCAGTTCTTC	CASSLVGDGRAPNEQFF
.	TRBV14	TRBJ1-2	TRBD1	TGTGCCAGCAGCCAAGACAGGACAGGGGGCAGTTATGGCTACACCTTC	CASSQDRTGGSYGYTF
.	TRBV7-3	TRBJ2-7	TRBD2	TGTGCCAGCAGCGTGACTAGCGGGGAGGGCTACGAGCAGTACTTC	CASSVTSGEGYEQYF
.	TRBV27	TRBJ2-7	.	TGTGCCAGCAGCCATAAGCCAGGGACCTACGAGCAGTACTTC	CASSHKPGTYEQYF
.	TRBV30	TRBJ1-2	.	TGTGCCTGGGGCGGGGGTTCTTATGGCTACACCTTC	CAWGGGSYGYTF
.	TRBV18	TRBJ2-2	.	TGTGCCAGCTCACCAGGACAACCTTTGAACACCGGGGAGCTGTTTTTT	CASSPGQPLNTGELFF
once	TRBV19	TRBJ2-7	TRBD1	TGTGCCAGTTCAGAGGACAGGGGGGGAACCTACGAGCAGTACTTC	CASSEDRGGTYEQYF
.	TRBV30	TRBJ1-1	.	TGTGCCTGGAGTGTATACAAGTACACTGAAGCTTTCTTT	CAWSVYKYTEAFF
.	TRBV19	TRBJ2-3	TRBD2	TGTGCCAGTAGTAGCGGGACTAGCGCAGATACGCAGTATTTT	CASSSGTSADTQYF
once	TRBV10-3	TRBJ1-1	.	TGTGCCGCCGGCCCTGGGCAGTTGAACACTGAAGCTTTCTTT	CAAGPGQLNTEAFF
.	TRBV6-1	TRBJ1-2	.	TGTGCCAGCAGTGAGCAGGTGGTTGGCTACACCTTC	CASSEQVVGYTF
.	TRBV19	TRBJ1-2	TRBD1	TGTGCCAGTAGTATCAACAGGGGAGACTATGGCTACACCTTC	CASSINRGDYGYTF
.	TRBV30	TRBJ2-1	.	TGTGCCTGGAAGGGTCGGCGGGCCCACAATGAGCAGTTCTTC	CAWKGRRAHNEQFF
.	TRBV19	TRBJ1-2	.	TGTGCCAGTAGTATTAAGAGGGGGATGGACTATGGCTACACCTTC	CASSIKRGMDYGYTF
.	TRBV11-2	TRBJ2-5	TRBD2	TGTGCCAGCAGCTTAGATCCAGCGGGAGGACAAGAGACCCAGTACTTC	CASSLDPAGGQETQYF
.	TRBV5-6	TRBJ2-3	TRBD1	TGTGCCAGCAGCTCTGGACAGGGCGCAGATACGCAGTATTTT	CASSSGQGADTQYF
.	TRBV5-1	TRBJ1-2	.	TGCGCCAGCAGCTTACGGGGAGGTAACTATGGCTACACCTTC	CASSLRGGNYGYTF
.	TRBV7-6	TRBJ1-4	.	TGTGCCAGCAGCCCCCAGACAGCAACTAATGAAAAACTGTTTTTT	CASSPQTATNEKLFF
.	TRBV10-3	TRBJ2-2	TRBD1	TGTGCCTCCCTGGACAGGGTCACCGGGGAGCTGTTTTTT	CASLDRVTGELFF
.	TRBV30	TRBJ1-1	.	TGTGCCTGGACTGAGGGCAGCCTCACTGAAGCTTTCTTT	CAWTEGSLTEAFF